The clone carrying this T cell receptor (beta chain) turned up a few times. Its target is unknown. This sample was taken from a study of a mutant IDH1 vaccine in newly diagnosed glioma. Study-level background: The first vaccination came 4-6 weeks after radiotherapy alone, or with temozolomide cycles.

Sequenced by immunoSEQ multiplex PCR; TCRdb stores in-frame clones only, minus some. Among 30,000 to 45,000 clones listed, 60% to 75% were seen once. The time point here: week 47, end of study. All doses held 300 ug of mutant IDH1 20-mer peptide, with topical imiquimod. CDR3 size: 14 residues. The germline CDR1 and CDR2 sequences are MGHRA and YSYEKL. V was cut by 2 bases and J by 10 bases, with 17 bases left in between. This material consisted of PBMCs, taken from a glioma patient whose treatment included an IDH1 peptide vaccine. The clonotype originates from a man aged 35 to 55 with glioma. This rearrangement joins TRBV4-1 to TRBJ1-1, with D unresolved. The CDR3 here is CASSQPRERRRAFF. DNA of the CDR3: TGCGCCAGCAGCCAACCTAGGGAACGGCGACGAGCTTTCTTT.